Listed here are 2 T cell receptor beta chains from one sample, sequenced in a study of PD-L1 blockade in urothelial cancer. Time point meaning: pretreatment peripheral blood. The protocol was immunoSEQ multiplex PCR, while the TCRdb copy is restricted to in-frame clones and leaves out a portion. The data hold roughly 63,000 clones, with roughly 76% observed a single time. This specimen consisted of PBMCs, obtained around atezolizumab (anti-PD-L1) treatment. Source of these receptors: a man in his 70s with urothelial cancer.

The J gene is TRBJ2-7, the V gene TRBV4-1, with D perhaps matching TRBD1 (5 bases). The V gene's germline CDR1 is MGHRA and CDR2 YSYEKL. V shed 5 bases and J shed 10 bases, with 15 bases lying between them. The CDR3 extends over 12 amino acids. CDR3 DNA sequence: TGCGCCAGCAGCTCGAACCAGGGCCCCCAGTACTTC. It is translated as CASSSNQGPQYF.

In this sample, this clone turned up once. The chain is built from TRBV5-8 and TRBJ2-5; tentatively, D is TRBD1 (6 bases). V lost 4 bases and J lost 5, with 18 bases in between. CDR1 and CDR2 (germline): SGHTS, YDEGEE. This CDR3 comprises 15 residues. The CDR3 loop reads CASSGTWASGETQYF. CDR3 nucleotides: TGTGCCAGCAGCGGGACATGGGCCTCCGGGGAGACCCAGTACTTC.